The T cell receptor beta chain described here comes from a study of T-cell reconstitution after alpha-beta-depleted transplantation in children. Preparing the TCRbeta library involved the use of unique molecular identifiers. TCRdb fed the PCR reads into MiXCR, producing one record per CDR3 protein. Counted here are more than 300,000 distinct CDR3 sequences, around 15% occurring once; the ten biggest clones make up around 38%. The CDR3 contains 16 residues. The germline V gene encodes CDR1 LGHNA and CDR2 YSLEER. Trimming removed 4 bases from V and 4 bases from J, with 16 bases in between. The material was PBMCs, mostly from graft donor cells, obtained 360 days after TCRalphabeta/CD19-depleted stem cell transplant. The gene calls are TRBV4-3 and TRBJ2-2; D unresolved. This receptor was obtained from a male patient aged 2-9 years who had a stem cell transplant for acute lymphoblastic leukemia, so the T cells may come from the graft donor. This chain's CDR3 is CASSPNSATGTGELFF. The CDR3 DNA reads TGCGCCAGCAGCCCAAATTCAGCTACCGGCACCGGGGAGCTGTTTTTT.